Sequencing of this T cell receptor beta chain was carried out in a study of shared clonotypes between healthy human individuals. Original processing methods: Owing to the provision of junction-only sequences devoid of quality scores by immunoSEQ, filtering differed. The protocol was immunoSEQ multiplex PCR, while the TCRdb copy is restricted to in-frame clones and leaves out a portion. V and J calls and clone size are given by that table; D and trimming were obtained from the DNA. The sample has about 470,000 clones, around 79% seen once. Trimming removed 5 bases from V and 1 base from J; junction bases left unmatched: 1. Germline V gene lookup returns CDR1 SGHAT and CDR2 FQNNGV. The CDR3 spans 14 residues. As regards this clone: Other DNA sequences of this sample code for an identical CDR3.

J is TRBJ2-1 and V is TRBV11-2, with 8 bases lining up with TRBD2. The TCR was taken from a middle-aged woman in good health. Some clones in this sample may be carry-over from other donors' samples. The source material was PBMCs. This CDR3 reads CASSLAGSYNEQFF. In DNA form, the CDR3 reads TGTGCCAGCAGCCTAGCGGGTTCCTACAATGAGCAGTTCTTC.